The present entry profiles one T cell receptor (beta chain) with its context. Some clones are missing from TCRdb's copy, which holds only in-frame ones; the method was immunoSEQ multiplex PCR. The table has some 150,000 clones, about 94% seen once. The sample comes from a study of control samples from healthy donors and cancer patients. This receptor was identified in a man in his fifties or sixties with colorectal cancer. Source material: PBMCs.

The CDR3: CASSLGTKGFYGYTF. CDR3 coding DNA: TGTGCCAGCAGCTTAGGAACTAAAGGCTTCTATGGCTACACCTTC. The V gene is TRBV11-2, the J gene TRBJ1-2; no definite D call. Germline V gene data show CDR1 as SGHAT and CDR2 as FQNNGV. This CDR3 is 15 amino acids long. V was trimmed by 1 base and J by 4 bases, leaving 13 bases between them. The whole variable domain, remainder taken from reference TRBV11-2 and TRBJ1-2, is EAGVAQSPRYKIIEKRQSVAFWCNPISGHATLYWYQQILGQGPKLLIQFQNNGVVDDSQLPKDRFSAERLKGVDSTLKIQPAKLEDSAVYLCASSLGTKGFYGYTFGSGTRLTVV.